This T cell receptor beta chain came from a study of T cell responses to AZD1222 COVID-19 vaccine. The data were produced by immunoSEQ multiplex PCR, yet TCRdb's version contains in-frame clones alone and is incomplete. Here the sample spans about 70,000 clones, about four fifths being singletons. Study-level findings and limits: Repertoire samples came only from after the peak T cell response. Dominant at 160-218 and 743-854, vaccine-associated CD4 TCRs also spanned spike. Vaccination with two AZD1222 doses was followed by a rise in Spike-specific TCR breadth and depth. Among the donors, most were white British and more were female, and clonal diversity was possibly underestimated.

With regard to this clone: What it recognizes is unknown.

The clonotype originates from an adult in good health. This specimen was peripheral blood, taken on day 0 of AZD1222 vaccination.

The CDR3 DNA reads as TGTGCCAGCATTTGGGTTAAGACAGGGTTGGCTGGCTACACCTTC. Translating gives CASIWVKTGLAGYTF. This sequence joins TRBV28 and TRBJ1-2; 7 bases map to TRBD1. J gave up 7 bases and V 7 bases, and 15 bases lay outside the gene matches. Germline V gives CDR1 MDHEN, CDR2 SYDVKM. The CDR3 is 15 amino acids.